A selection of T cell receptor beta chains follows, all from one sample in a study of circulating CD8 cells and anti-PD-1 response in melanoma. TCRdb used MiXCR to reprocess the reads, holding one entry per CDR3 protein. Of just over 200 distinct CDR3 sequences listed, approximately 9.7% are singletons. Sequenced here: CD8+ T cells from PBMCs, sampled at baseline or after one month of anti-PD-1 therapy (not recorded which). These TCRs come from a human donor with melanoma. Both conserved end residues are part of each CDR3. The order of the fields is J gene, V gene, CDR3 protein.

j_call: TRBJ2-5
v_call: TRBV5-6
cdr3_aa: CASSSPLAGGDETQYF

j_call: TRBJ1-1
v_call: TRBV4-2
cdr3_aa: CASSPSSNTEAFF

j_call: TRBJ2-3
v_call: TRBV18
cdr3_aa: CASSPPGKRTDTQYF

j_call: TRBJ2-3
v_call: TRBV19
cdr3_aa: CASSHRAIATDTQYF

j_call: TRBJ2-2
v_call: TRBV21-1
cdr3_aa: CASSNPGPKPGSCFF

j_call: TRBJ2-7
v_call: TRBV28
cdr3_aa: CASSPPGESYEQYF

j_call: TRBJ1-1
v_call: TRBV5-6
cdr3_aa: CASSLEFSIGVTEAFF

j_call: TRBJ1-1
v_call: TRBV6-6
cdr3_aa: CASSYSRDRGTEAFF

j_call: TRBJ1-3
v_call: TRBV7-2
cdr3_aa: CASSPSARGGTIYF

j_call: TRBJ2-7
v_call: TRBV29-1
cdr3_aa: CSAADASYEQYF

j_call: TRBJ1-4
v_call: TRBV20-1
cdr3_aa: CSARDRGRVTNEKLFF

j_call: TRBJ1-4
v_call: TRBV2
cdr3_aa: CASSEALPGELGVNEKLFF

j_call: TRBJ2-1
v_call: TRBV19
cdr3_aa: CTSSMTGFKQFF

j_call: TRBJ1-4
v_call: TRBV28
cdr3_aa: CASSFFTGPQNEKLVF

j_call: TRBJ2-5
v_call: TRBV7-6
cdr3_aa: CASSLALQPGETQYF